The 21 T cell receptor beta chains reported below all come from one sample, sequenced in a study of a mutant IDH1 vaccine in newly diagnosed glioma. For these TCRs, the target antigens are not known. Indicated time point: week 11, during vaccination. The content of each vaccine dose was 300 ug of mutant IDH1 20-mer peptide, and topical imiquimod accompanied it. Clones were read by immunoSEQ multiplex PCR, and TCRdb kept only the in-frame ones, dropping some. The table includes 50,000 to 65,000 clones, about four fifths detected once. This sample comprised PBMCs, obtained from a glioma patient whose treatment included an IDH1 peptide vaccine. The source of these receptors is a woman aged 50 to 60 with glioma.

V gene TRBV6-6 combines with J gene TRBJ1-4, with D unresolved. The CDR3 spans 12 residues. The V end lost 2 bases, the J end lost 8 bases, and 6 bases lay between the germline ends. Germline lookup yields CDR1 MNHNY and CDR2 SVGAGI (reference sequence). CDR3 sequence: CASSYPDEKLFF. In nucleotides, the CDR3 is TGTGCCAGCAGTTACCCCGACGAAAAACTGTTTTTT.

The gene calls are TRBV28 and TRBJ1-2, with a tentative D call TRBD1 (5 bases). The CDR3 runs to 14 residues. Between the trimmed V and J ends, which lost 6 bases and 6 bases, there was a span of 17 bases. CDR1 is MDHEN, CDR2 SYDVKM, per germline. DNA for the CDR3: TGTGCCAGCAGGGAGGACAAGCCCGCAGATGGCTACACCTTC. Translating it yields CASREDKPADGYTF.

J is TRBJ2-5 and V is TRBV4-3, with 9 bases lining up with TRBD1. Germline V gene data show CDR1 as LGHNA and CDR2 as YSLEER. The CDR3 loop spans 18 amino acids. The junction had 13 bases not matched to a gene; V was cut back by 0 bases and J by 5 bases. CDR3: CASSQDWDRASTGETQYF. The CDR3 region has the DNA TGCGCCAGCAGCCAAGATTGGGACAGGGCGTCAACGGGGGAGACCCAGTACTTC.

This clone was recorded only once. The rearrangement links TRBV30 to TRBJ2-5; 8 bases agree with TRBD1. This CDR3 region has 14 residues. With V trimmed by 4 bases and J by 5 bases, 9 bases remained unmatched. CDR1 and CDR2 from the germline V gene are GTSNPN and SVGIG (reference sequence). The CDR3 sequence is CAWTVTGDWETQYF. CDR3 nucleotide sequence: TGTGCCTGGACCGTGACAGGGGATTGGGAGACCCAGTACTTC. Looking up the rest from reference TRBV30 and TRBJ2-5 gives the full variable domain: SQTIHQWPATLVQPVGSPLSLECTVEGTSNPNLYWYRQAAGRGLQLLFYSVGIGQISSEVPQNLSASRPQDRQFILSSKKLLLSDSGFYLCAWTVTGDWETQYFGPGTRLLVL.

The gene calls are TRBV11-1 and TRBJ2-7, with D tentatively TRBD1 or TRBD2 (6 bases each). V dropped 1 base and J dropped 4 bases, with 11 bases sitting between them. This CDR3 comprises 14 residues. Germline CDR1 is SGHAT and CDR2 is FQDESV (reference sequence). CDR3 nucleotide sequence: TGTGCCAGCAGCTTAGAAGGGGGGATATACGAGCAGTACTTC. Translation: CASSLEGGIYEQYF.

This clone was counted a single time. The chain couples TRBV4-3 to TRBJ2-7; D not resolved. Germline values: CDR1 LGHNA, CDR2 YSLEER. The CDR3 contains 16 residues. V was shortened by 3 bases and J by 0 bases, with 15 bases between the two germline ends. In DNA form, the CDR3 reads TGCGCCAGCAGCCACCCTCCTGGGGAAAACTCCTACGAGCAGTACTTC. This encodes CASSHPPGENSYEQYF.

The rearrangement links TRBV6-4 to TRBJ2-2; 7 nucleotides align to TRBD2. V was pared by 0 bases and J by 5 bases, with 18 bases of the junction left unmatched. Germline V gene lookup returns CDR1 MRHNA and CDR2 SNTAGT. The CDR3 is 20 residues long. The DNA for the CDR3 is TGTGCCAGCAGTGACTCGAGTCAAGGGACCTGGGGAGGGAGGACCGGGGAGCTGTTTTTT. It specifies CASSDSSQGTWGGRTGELFF.

The rearrangement links TRBV7-9 to TRBJ1-1; D might be TRBD1 (6 bases). Trimming pared 6 bases from V and 4 bases from J, leaving 15 bases between. Germline CDR1 and CDR2: SEHNR and FQNEAQ (reference sequence). The CDR3 contains 14 residues. The CDR3 spells CASRSGDGGTEAFF. The DNA for the CDR3 is TGTGCCAGCAGGTCAGGGGACGGAGGCACTGAAGCTTTCTTT. Filled out from reference TRBV7-9 and TRBJ1-1, the complete variable domain reads DTGVSQNPRHKITKRGQNVTFRCDPISEHNRLYWYRQTLGQGPEFLTYFQNEAQLEKSRLLSDRFSAERPKGSFSTLEIQRTEQGDSAMYLCASRSGDGGTEAFFGQGTRLTVV.

The chain couples TRBV4-1 to TRBJ2-7; TRBD1 might be the D (6 bases). This CDR3 has 14 amino acids. The germline V gene has CDR1 MGHRA and CDR2 YSYEKL. With 0 bases removed from V and 5 bases from J, the gap between germline ends came to 11 bases. This CDR3 reads CASSQEGGIDEQYF. The CDR3 DNA is TGCGCCAGCAGCCAAGAAGGGGGTATCGACGAGCAGTACTTC.

V gene TRBV29-1 combines with J gene TRBJ2-5, with 9 bases that match TRBD2. This CDR3 has 16 residues. Germline V gives CDR1 SQVTM, CDR2 ANQGSEA. The trim removed 7 bases at V and 4 bases at J, leaving 16 bases unmatched. CDR3 region: CSGAASGDPGGETQYF. CDR3 sequence (DNA): TGCAGCGGGGCGGCTAGCGGGGACCCCGGGGGAGAGACCCAGTACTTC.

This clone is labeled medium-sized. The chain is built from TRBV28 and TRBJ2-2; unclear D gene. V lost 11 bases, J lost 6 bases, and 7 bases lay in between. The germline gives CDR1 MDHEN, CDR2 SYDVKM. The CDR3 extends over 10 amino acids. The CDR3 sequence is CAASAGELFF. CDR3 nucleotides: TGTGCCGCGTCGGCCGGGGAGCTGTTTTTT.

This chain uses TRBV4-2 with TRBJ2-2, with TRBD2 identical over 15 bases. The CDR3 is 19 amino acids. Germline CDR1 LGHNA, CDR2 YNFKEQ. V lost 1 base to trimming and J lost 5 bases; unmatched junction nucleotides: 8. CDR3 residues: CASSQGGLAGGLGTGELFF. For the CDR3, the DNA is TGTGCCAGCAGCCAAGGAGGACTAGCGGGGGGGTTGGGAACCGGGGAGCTGTTTTTT.

This chain joins TRBV7-9 and TRBJ2-3; maybe TRBD2 (5 bases). Germline assignment: CDR1 SEHNR and CDR2 FQNEAQ (reference sequence). V was clipped by 5 bases and J by 0 bases, with 9 bases between them. The CDR3 sequence is 14 residues long. The CDR3 loop reads CASSLGLSTDTQYF. DNA of the CDR3: TGTGCCAGCAGCCTCGGACTTAGCACAGATACGCAGTATTTT.

The rearrangement links TRBV2 to TRBJ2-5, with a possible D match to TRBD2 (5 bases). Germline lookup yields CDR1 SNHLY and CDR2 FYNNEI. The CDR3 extends over 14 amino acids. V was shortened by 7 bases and J by 5 bases, with 17 bases between the two germline ends. DNA for the CDR3: TGTGCCAGCACTTCGACGAGGTCGGGGGAGACCCAGTACTTC. Translating gives CASTSTRSGETQYF. Full variable domain (missing parts from reference TRBV2 and TRBJ2-5): EPEVTQTPSHQVTQMGQEVILRCVPISNHLYFYWYRQILGQKVEFLVSFYNNEISEKSEIFDDQFSVERPDGSNFTLKIRSTKLEDSAMYFCASTSTRSGETQYFGPGTRLLVL.

V usage is TRBV6-1 and J usage is TRBJ1-1, with no clear D. The CDR3 contains 12 residues. CDR1 MNHNS and CDR2 SASEGT come from the germline V gene. The germline V and J ends were trimmed by 5 bases and 8 bases, with 12 bases remaining between them. The CDR3 protein is CASSPHGLEAFF. CDR3 sequence (DNA): TGTGCCAGCAGTCCGCATGGGTTAGAAGCTTTCTTT.

This clone was recorded once. The chain links TRBV7-6 to TRBJ2-7, with TRBD1 matching over 7 bases. Germline V lookup: CDR1 SGHVS, CDR2 FNYEAQ. V lost 1 base to trimming and J lost 2 bases; unmatched junction nucleotides: 5. The CDR3 is 15 residues long. The CDR3 here is CASSLGRDRPYEQYF. CDR3 DNA: TGTGCCAGCAGCTTAGGAAGGGACAGACCCTACGAGCAGTACTTC.

This clone occurred a few times. The chain employs TRBV27 and TRBJ2-7; D is possibly TRBD1 (6 bases). CDR3 length equals 16 residues. The ends were cut back, 8 bases at V and 2 bases at J, with 22 bases in the middle. CDR1 is MNHEY and CDR2 is SMNVEV in the germline V gene (reference sequence). CDR3 nucleotides: TGTGCCAGCTCTAGGGACCTAGGGGGTTCCACCTACGAGCAGTACTTC. It translates to CASSRDLGGSTYEQYF.

The J gene is TRBJ1-5, the V gene TRBV15; possible D gene TRBD1, 6 bases. This CDR3 is built from 15 residues. Germline CDR1 is LNHNV and CDR2 is YYDKDF (reference sequence). V was trimmed by 1 base and J by 7 bases, leaving 14 bases between them. The DNA of the CDR3 is TGTGCCACCAGCAGAGGGACAGCGTCGTGGCAGCCCCAGCATTTT. It translates to CATSRGTASWQPQHF.

This chain joins TRBV20-1 and TRBJ2-3; D is ambiguous. The CDR3 has 11 residues. V dropped 3 bases and J dropped 7 bases, with 8 bases sitting between them. CDR1 is DFQATT, CDR2 SNEGSKA, per germline (reference sequence). CDR3 protein: CSARAGNTQYF. The CDR3 coding sequence is TGCAGTGCTAGGGCCGGAAATACGCAGTATTTT.

The chain carries TRBV5-1 and TRBJ2-2, with TRBD1 matching over 8 bases. Looked up from germline, CDR1 is SGHRS and CDR2 is YFSETQ. V lost 1 base and J lost 2; bases outside the gene matches: 4. The CDR3 covers 16 residues. The CDR3 is CASSLPGQVNTGELFF. For the CDR3, the DNA is TGCGCCAGCAGCTTGCCGGGACAGGTTAACACCGGGGAGCTGTTTTTT.

The chain carries TRBV5-4 and TRBJ1-1; unclear D gene. This CDR3 is built from 11 residues. The germline V and J ends were trimmed by 5 bases and 3 bases, with 5 bases remaining between them. CDR1 is SGHNT, CDR2 YYREEE, per germline (reference sequence). CDR3 coding DNA: TGTGCCAGCAGGAATTACACTGAAGCTTTCTTT. This gives the protein CASRNYTEAFF.